This passage covers 5 T cell receptor beta chains from one sample sequenced in a study of cytotoxic CD8 clonotypes in ibrutinib-treated CLL. The protocol was immunoSEQ multiplex PCR, while the TCRdb copy is restricted to in-frame clones and leaves out a portion. This table holds around 150,000 clones, roughly 80% found once. The sequenced sample was PBMCs, obtained after 12 months of ibrutinib treatment. All receptors derive from a human donor with chronic lymphocytic leukemia.

CDR3 loop: CASIGFGSGRYEQYF. CDR3 nucleotides: TGTGCCAGTATAGGATTTGGTAGCGGGAGATACGAGCAGTACTTC. The chain uses TRBV27 and TRBJ2-7; TRBD2 aligns across 9 bases. The CDR3 covers 15 residues. Unmatched junction bases numbered 13, after V lost 9 bases and J lost 4 bases. In germline, CDR1 is MNHEY, CDR2 SMNVEV (reference sequence).

The V and J genes are TRBV29-1 and TRBJ2-7; D unclear. Germline CDR1 SQVTM, CDR2 ANQGSEA. The CDR3 loop spans 11 amino acids. V was trimmed by 7 bases and J by 5 bases, leaving 12 bases between them. The CDR3 DNA reads TGCAGCGCTGGGGTAGGTAACGAGCAGTACTTC. Protein: CSAGVGNEQYF.

The chain recombines TRBV7-9 with TRBJ2-7, with 10 bases fitting TRBD1. The CDR3 runs to 18 residues. Germline V lookup: CDR1 SEHNR, CDR2 FQNEAQ (reference sequence). V dropped 2 bases and J dropped 6; count of bases not matched to a gene: 16. CDR3 amino acids: CASSLSRFAGTGAGEQYF. The CDR3 DNA follows: TGTGCCAGCAGCTTAAGTAGGTTTGCCGGGACAGGGGCCGGCGAGCAGTACTTC.

The gene calls are TRBV7-8 and TRBJ1-1; a possible D gene is TRBD1 (6 bases). Germline V gene lookup returns CDR1 SGHVS and CDR2 FQNEAQ. The CDR3 consists of 14 residues. V lost 2 bases, J lost 6 bases, and 13 bases lay in between. CDR3 in amino acids: CASSLRGATAEAFF. The CDR3 bases are TGTGCCAGCAGCTTACGGGGGGCTACGGCTGAAGCTTTCTTT.

Points on this clone: The same CDR3 also results from other DNA sequences found in this sample. V and J are TRBV7-9 and TRBJ2-7; 8 bases match TRBD2. Germline-derived CDR1 and CDR2 are SEHNR and FQNEAQ (reference sequence). CDR3 length: 15 residues. Trimming cost V 1 base and J 3 bases; bases outside gene matches: 5. The CDR3 is CASSLVSGGHYEQYF. In DNA form, the CDR3 reads TGTGCCAGCAGCTTAGTGAGCGGGGGACACTACGAGCAGTACTTC.